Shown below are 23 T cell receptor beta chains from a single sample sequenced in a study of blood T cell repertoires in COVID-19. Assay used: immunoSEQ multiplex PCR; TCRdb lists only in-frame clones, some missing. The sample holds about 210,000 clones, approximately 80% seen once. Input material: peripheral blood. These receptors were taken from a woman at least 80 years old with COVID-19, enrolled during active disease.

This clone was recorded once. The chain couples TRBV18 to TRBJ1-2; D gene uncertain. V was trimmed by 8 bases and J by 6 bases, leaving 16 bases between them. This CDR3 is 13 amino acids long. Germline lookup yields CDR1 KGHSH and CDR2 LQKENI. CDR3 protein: CASTPGRVDGYTF. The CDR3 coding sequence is TGTGCCAGCACCCCGGGGAGGGTAGATGGCTACACCTTC.

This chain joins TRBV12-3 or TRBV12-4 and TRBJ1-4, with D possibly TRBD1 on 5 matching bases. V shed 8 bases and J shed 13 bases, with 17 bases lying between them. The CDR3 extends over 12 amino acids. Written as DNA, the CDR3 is TGTGCCAGCGGGGGAGGGAGGGCCGGACTGTTTTTT. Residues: CASGGGRAGLFF.

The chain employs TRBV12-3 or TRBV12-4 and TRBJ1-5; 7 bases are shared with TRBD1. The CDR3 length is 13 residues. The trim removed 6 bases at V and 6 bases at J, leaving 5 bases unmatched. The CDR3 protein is CASSTGVVQPQHF. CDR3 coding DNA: TGTGCCAGCAGCACAGGGGTGGTTCAGCCCCAGCATTTT.

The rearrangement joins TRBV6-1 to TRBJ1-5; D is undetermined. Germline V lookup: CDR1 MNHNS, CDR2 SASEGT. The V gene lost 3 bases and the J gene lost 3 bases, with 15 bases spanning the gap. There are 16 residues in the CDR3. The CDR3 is CASSEAGISPNQPQHF. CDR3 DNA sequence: TGTGCCAGCAGTGAGGCAGGAATAAGTCCCAATCAGCCCCAGCATTTT.

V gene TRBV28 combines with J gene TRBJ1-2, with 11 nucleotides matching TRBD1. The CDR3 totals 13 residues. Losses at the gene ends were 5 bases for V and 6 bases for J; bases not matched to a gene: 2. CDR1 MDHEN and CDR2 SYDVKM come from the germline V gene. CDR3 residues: CASSGDRGNGYTF. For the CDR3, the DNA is TGTGCCAGCAGTGGGGACAGGGGGAATGGCTACACCTTC.

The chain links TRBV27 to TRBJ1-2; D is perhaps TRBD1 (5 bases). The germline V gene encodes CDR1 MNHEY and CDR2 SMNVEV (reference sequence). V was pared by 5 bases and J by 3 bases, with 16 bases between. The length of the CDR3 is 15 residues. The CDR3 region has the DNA TGTGCCAGCAGTCCCCTTTTGGAGGGACACTATGGCTACACCTTC. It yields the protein CASSPLLEGHYGYTF.

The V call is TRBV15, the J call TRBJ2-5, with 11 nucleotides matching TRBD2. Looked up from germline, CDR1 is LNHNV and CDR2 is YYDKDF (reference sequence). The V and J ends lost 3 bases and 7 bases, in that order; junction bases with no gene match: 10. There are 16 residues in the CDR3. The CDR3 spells CATSSLLAGVRGTQYF. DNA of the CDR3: TGTGCCACCAGCAGTCTACTAGCGGGAGTACGAGGGACCCAGTACTTC.

This CDR3 is CASSGRGRTEAFF. The CDR3 nucleotides read TGTGCCAGCAGTGGGCGGGGACGGACTGAAGCTTTCTTT. This chain joins TRBV2 and TRBJ1-1; weak D call: TRBD1 (5 bases). CDR3 length: 13 residues. CDR1 is SNHLY, CDR2 FYNNEI, per germline. Trimming took 4 bases from V and 5 from J, leaving 11 bases between them.

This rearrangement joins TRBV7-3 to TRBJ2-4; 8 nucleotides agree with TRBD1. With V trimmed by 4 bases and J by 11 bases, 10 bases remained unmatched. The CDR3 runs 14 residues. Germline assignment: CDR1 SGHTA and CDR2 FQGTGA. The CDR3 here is CASSSRTGSRVQYF. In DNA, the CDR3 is TGTGCCAGCAGCTCCAGGACAGGGAGTAGGGTTCAGTACTTC.

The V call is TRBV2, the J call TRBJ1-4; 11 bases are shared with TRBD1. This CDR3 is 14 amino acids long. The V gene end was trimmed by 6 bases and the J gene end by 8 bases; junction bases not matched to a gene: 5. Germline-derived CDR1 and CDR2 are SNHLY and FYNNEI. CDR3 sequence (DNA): TGTGCCAGCAGGCCGGGACAGGGGGGCGAAAAACTGTTTTTT. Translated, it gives CASRPGQGGEKLFF.

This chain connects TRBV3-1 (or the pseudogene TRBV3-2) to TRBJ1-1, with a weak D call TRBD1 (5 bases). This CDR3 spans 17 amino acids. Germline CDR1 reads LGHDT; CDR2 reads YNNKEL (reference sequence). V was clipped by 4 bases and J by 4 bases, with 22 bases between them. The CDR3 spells CASSLHHLRGFSTEAFF. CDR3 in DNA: TGTGCCAGCAGCCTCCACCACTTACGGGGGTTTAGCACTGAAGCTTTCTTT.

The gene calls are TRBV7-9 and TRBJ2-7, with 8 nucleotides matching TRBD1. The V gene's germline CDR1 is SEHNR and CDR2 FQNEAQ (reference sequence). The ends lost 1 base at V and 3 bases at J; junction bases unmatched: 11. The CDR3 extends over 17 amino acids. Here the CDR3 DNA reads TGTGCCAGCAGCTTAGGGGGGACAGGTTCCCCTTACTACGAGCAGTACTTC. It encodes CASSLGGTGSPYYEQYF. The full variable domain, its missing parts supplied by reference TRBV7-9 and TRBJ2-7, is DTGVSQNPRHKITKRGQNVTFRCDPISEHNRLYWYRQTLGQGPEFLTYFQNEAQLEKSRLLSDRFSAERPKGSFSTLEIQRTEQGDSAMYLCASSLGGTGSPYYEQYFGPGTRLTVT.

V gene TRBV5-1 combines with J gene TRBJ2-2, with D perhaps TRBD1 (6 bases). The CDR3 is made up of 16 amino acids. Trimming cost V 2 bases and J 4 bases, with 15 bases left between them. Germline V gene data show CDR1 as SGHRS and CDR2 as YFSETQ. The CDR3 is CASSFGQGSITGELFF. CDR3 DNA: TGCGCCAGCAGCTTTGGGCAGGGGTCGATCACCGGGGAGCTGTTTTTT.

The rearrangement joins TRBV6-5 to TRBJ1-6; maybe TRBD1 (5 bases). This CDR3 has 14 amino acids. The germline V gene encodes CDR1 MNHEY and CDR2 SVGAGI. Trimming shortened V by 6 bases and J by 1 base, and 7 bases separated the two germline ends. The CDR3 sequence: CASSPGSYNSPLHF. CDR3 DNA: TGTGCCAGCAGCCCAGGGTCCTATAATTCACCCCTCCACTTT.

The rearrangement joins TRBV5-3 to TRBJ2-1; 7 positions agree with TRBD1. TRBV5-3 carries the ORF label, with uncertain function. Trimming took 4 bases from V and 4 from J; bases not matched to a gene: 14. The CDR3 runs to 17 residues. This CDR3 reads CARSRQPDRVEYNEQFF. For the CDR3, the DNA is TGTGCCAGAAGCCGCCAGCCAGACAGGGTCGAATACAATGAGCAGTTCTTC.

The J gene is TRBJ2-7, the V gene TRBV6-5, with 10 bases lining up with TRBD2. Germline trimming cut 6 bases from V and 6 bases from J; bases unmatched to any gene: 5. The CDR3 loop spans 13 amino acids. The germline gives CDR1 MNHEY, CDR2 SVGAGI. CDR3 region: CASRSSGRSEQYF. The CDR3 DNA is TGTGCCAGCAGGAGTAGCGGGAGGAGCGAGCAGTACTTC.

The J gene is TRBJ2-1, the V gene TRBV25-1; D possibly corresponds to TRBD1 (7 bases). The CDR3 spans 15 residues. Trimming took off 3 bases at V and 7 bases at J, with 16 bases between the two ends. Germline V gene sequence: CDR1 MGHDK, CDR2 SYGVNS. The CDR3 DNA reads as TGTGCCAGCAGTGAGCAGGGGGGTACGCTGAATGAGCAGTTCTTC. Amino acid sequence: CASSEQGGTLNEQFF.

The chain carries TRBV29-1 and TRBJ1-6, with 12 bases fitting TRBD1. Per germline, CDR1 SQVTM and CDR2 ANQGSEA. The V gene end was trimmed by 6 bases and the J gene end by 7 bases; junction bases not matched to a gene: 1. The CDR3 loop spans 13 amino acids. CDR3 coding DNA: TGCAGCGTCGGGACAGGGGGCAATTCACCCCTCCACTTT. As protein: CSVGTGGNSPLHF.

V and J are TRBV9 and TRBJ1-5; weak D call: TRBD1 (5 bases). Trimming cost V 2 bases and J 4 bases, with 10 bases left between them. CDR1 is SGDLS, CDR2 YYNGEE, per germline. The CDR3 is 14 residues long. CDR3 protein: CASSVRPGNQPQHF. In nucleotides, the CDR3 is TGTGCCAGCAGCGTCCGTCCAGGGAATCAGCCCCAGCATTTT.

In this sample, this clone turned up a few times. CDR3 DNA: TGTGCCAGCAGTTACTACGGGGGGAGTACCGGGGAGCTGTTTTTT. This translates into CASSYYGGSTGELFF. V usage is TRBV6-5 and J usage is TRBJ2-2; 7 nucleotides match TRBD2. This CDR3 spans 15 amino acids. Germline assignment: CDR1 MNHEY and CDR2 SVGAGI. J gave up 5 bases and V 1 base, and 4 bases lay outside the gene matches.

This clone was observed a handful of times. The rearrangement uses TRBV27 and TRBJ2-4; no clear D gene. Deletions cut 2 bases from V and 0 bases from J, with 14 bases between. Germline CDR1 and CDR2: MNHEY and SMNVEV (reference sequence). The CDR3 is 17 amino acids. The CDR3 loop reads CASSLPRRAVAKNIQYF. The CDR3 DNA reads TGTGCCAGCAGTTTACCCCGGAGAGCCGTAGCCAAAAACATTCAGTACTTC.

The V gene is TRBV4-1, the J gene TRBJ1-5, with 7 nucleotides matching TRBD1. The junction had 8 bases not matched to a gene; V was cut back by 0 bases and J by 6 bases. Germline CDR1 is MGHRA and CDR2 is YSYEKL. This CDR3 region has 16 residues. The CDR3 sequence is CASSQDRPGGRQPQHF. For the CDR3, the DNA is TGCGCCAGCAGCCAAGATCGTCCAGGGGGTCGTCAGCCCCAGCATTTT.

The CDR3 sequence is CASSLGLAGEDTQYF. The DNA of the CDR3 is TGCGCCAGCAGCTTGGGGCTAGCGGGAGAAGATACGCAGTATTTT. This sequence joins TRBV5-1 and TRBJ2-3; 10 nucleotides align to TRBD2. Germline CDR1 and CDR2: SGHRS and YFSETQ. The CDR3 is 15 residues long. V lost 0 bases, J lost 5 bases, and 3 bases stayed unmatched.